Below, 4 T cell receptor beta chains from the same sample are listed, as sequenced in a study of blood T cell repertoires in COVID-19. The method was immunoSEQ multiplex PCR; TCRdb's version includes in-frame clones alone and lacks a portion of them. The sample records under 120,000 clones, roughly 81% being singletons. Input material: peripheral blood. These receptors all stem from a human donor in a cohort sampled during active COVID-19.

The chain recombines TRBV30 with TRBJ2-1; 8 bases align to TRBD2. Germline V lookup: CDR1 GTSNPN, CDR2 SVGIG (reference sequence). The J segment lost 6 bases and the V segment lost 4 bases, leaving 14 bases of the junction unmatched. This CDR3 is built from 16 residues. In DNA form, the CDR3 reads TGTGCCTGGACTCGACCCACTAGCGGCGGGGTCAATGAGCAGTTCTTC. It yields the protein CAWTRPTSGGVNEQFF.

The chain combines TRBV19 with TRBJ1-2; no reliable D call. This CDR3 is built from 13 residues. Trimming took off 5 bases at V and 4 bases at J, with 11 bases between the two ends. In germline, CDR1 is LNHDA, CDR2 SQIVND (reference sequence). CDR3 nucleotides: TGTGCCAGTAGTTTTCCGGGTTCCTATGGCTACACCTTC. It specifies CASSFPGSYGYTF.

V usage is TRBV7-9 and J usage is TRBJ2-1, with D possibly matching TRBD2 (7 bases). Germline V CDR1 and CDR2: SEHNR, FQNEAQ (reference sequence). Deletions cut 1 base from V and 1 base from J, with 14 bases between. CDR3 length: 17 amino acids. CDR3 amino acids: CASSLGAGGLSYNEQFF. Here the CDR3 DNA reads TGTGCCAGCAGCTTAGGAGCCGGGGGGCTTTCCTACAATGAGCAGTTCTTC.

The J gene is TRBJ1-3, the V gene TRBV5-1, with D perhaps TRBD1 (6 bases). The CDR3 is 15 residues long. Trimming left V 0 bases short and J 2 bases short, with 9 bases between. Germline V lookup: CDR1 SGHRS, CDR2 YFSETQ. CDR3 amino acids: CASSLAGVAGNTIYF. In DNA, the CDR3 is TGCGCCAGCAGCTTGGCAGGGGTTGCTGGAAACACCATATATTTT.